This note documents a single T cell receptor beta chain sequence. Its matching antigen is unknown. The sequenced template was cDNA made from the entire isolated RNA. Using immunoSEQ multiplex PCR, the repertoire was profiled, and TCRdb retains in-frame clones only, with some absent. The table has around 650,000 clones, about an eighth seen once; the top ten hold 0.095% to 0.15%. Sorting with CD45RO/CCR7/CD25/CD127/CD95/CD27 yielded naive, central memory, regulatory and stem-like memory CD4+ cells. This sample stems from a study of beta chain features in type 1 diabetes. Study as a whole: Summed over all samples, the examined sorted cells came to 100 million to 130 million.

The CDR3 loop spans 13 amino acids. The ends were cut back, 2 bases at V and 3 bases at J, with 8 bases in the middle. Germline V gene sequence: CDR1 MNHNY, CDR2 SVGAGI (reference sequence). Study-level points and caveats: VDJ junctions in type 1 diabetes patients carried more deletions and fewer insertions. Moderate but significant shortening of TCRB CDR3s was recorded in all four CD4+ subsets from Type 1 diabetes patients.

The chain joins TRBV6-6 to TRBJ2-7; maybe TRBD1 (6 bases). The TCR comes from a man aged 30 to 39 with type 1 diabetes. Sequencing was carried out using naive CD4+ T cells from blood. CDR3 region: CASSYRQVYEQYF. CDR3 bases: TGTGCCAGCAGTTACAGACAGGTCTACGAGCAGTACTTC.